The clone carrying this T cell receptor beta chain has more than one count but fewer than ten. Its antigen remains unidentified. The CDR3 runs 15 residues. Germline loops: CDR1 ENHRY, CDR2 SYGVKD. Trimming took 3 bases from V and 2 from J, leaving 12 bases between them. Sequenced by immunoSEQ multiplex PCR; TCRdb stores in-frame clones only, minus some. The table lists nearly 90,000 clones, about 91% of them singletons. The data were taken from a study of T cell responses to AZD1222 COVID-19 vaccine. The study, taken as a whole, reports: Donors were chiefly white British, with a greater number of females, and clonal diversity was perhaps underestimated.

Sample: peripheral blood, taken on day 0 of MenACWY control vaccination. This receptor was obtained from an adult in good health. The chain couples TRBV10-3 to TRBJ2-3; D assignment may be TRBD1 or TRBD2 (6 bases each). CDR3 sequence (DNA): TGTGCCATCAGTGAAGTGGGGGGCAACACAGATACGCAGTATTTT. Encoded protein: CAISEVGGNTDTQYF.